The subject of this entry is one T cell receptor (beta chain). The antigen remains undetermined. The data derive from a study of OX40 agonist ivuxolimab in advanced cancers. Whole-study context: Intravenous ivuxolimab at 0.01 to 10 mg/kg was given to patients every 2 weeks. Study-wide points: In the 0.1-3.0 mg/kg groups, partial responders showed among the lowest expansion. On average, a greater number of expanded clones characterised CD8+ T cells relative to CD4+.

Libraries were prepared by immunoSEQ multiplex PCR; TCRdb keeps only in-frame clonotypes and omits some of them. The data contain 60,000 to 75,000 clones, nearly 95% of them singletons. Trimming took 3 bases from V and 5 from J, leaving 11 bases between them. The CDR3 is 13 amino acids. The germline CDR1 and CDR2 sequences are SQVTM and ANQGSEA. The genes are TRBV29-1 and TRBJ2-1; D call uncertain. This receptor was identified in an adult with an advanced solid tumor such as melanoma, head and neck, liver or kidney cancer. The sample here was CD4+ or CD8+ T cells sorted from blood, taken in a trial of the OX40 agonist ivuxolimab. The CDR3 is CSVEAALDNEQFF. CDR3 DNA sequence: TGCAGCGTTGAGGCAGCGCTGGACAATGAGCAGTTCTTC.